The 28 T cell receptor beta chains in this list originate from one sample, sequenced in a study of T cell responses to AZD1222 COVID-19 vaccine. Here immunoSEQ multiplex PCR was the method, and the copy in TCRdb shows in-frame clones only, minus some. Of roughly 70,000 clones in the sample, 80% were seen once. Material: peripheral blood, obtained 28 days after the second AZD1222 dose. These receptors came from an adult who received the AZD1222 COVID-19 vaccine.

The rearrangement joins TRBV28 to TRBJ1-5; no firm D call. V lost 6 bases and J lost 0, with 3 bases in between. The CDR3 is 12 residues long. CDR1 and CDR2 from the germline V gene are MDHEN and SYDVKM. The CDR3 nucleotides are TGTGCCAGCAGCTATAGCAATCAGCCCCAGCATTTT. Its protein product is CASSYSNQPQHF.

The gene calls are TRBV18 and TRBJ2-7, with TRBD2 as a possible D gene (7 bases). The germline V gene has CDR1 KGHSH and CDR2 LQKENI. With 2 bases removed from V and 4 bases from J, the gap between germline ends came to 18 bases. The CDR3 loop spans 16 amino acids. The CDR3 protein is CASSPGGSGGAYEQYF. The CDR3 nucleotides read TGTGCCAGCTCACCAGGGGGGTCGGGGGGCGCGTACGAGCAGTACTTC.

V gene TRBV9 combines with J gene TRBJ1-2; unclear D gene. Germline CDR1 reads SGDLS; CDR2 reads YYNGEE. Deletions cut 0 bases from V and 5 bases from J, with 14 bases between. The CDR3 is made up of 15 amino acids. Here the CDR3 DNA reads TGTGCCAGCAGCGTAGAGGATGGGCTGCGTTATGGCTACACCTTC. Translating it yields CASSVEDGLRYGYTF.

A single count supports this clone. The chain recombines TRBV30 with TRBJ1-2; tentative D call: TRBD1 (5 bases). The ends were cut back, 0 bases at V and 3 bases at J, with 23 bases in the middle. The CDR3 consists of 18 residues. Germline CDR1 is GTSNPN and CDR2 is SVGIG (reference sequence). CDR3 bases: TGTGCCTGGAGTGTAGGTAATTACAGGCTCCATCATGACTATGGCTACACCTTC. Residues: CAWSVGNYRLHHDYGYTF. The full variable domain, in which reference TRBV30 and TRBJ1-2 provide the parts outside the CDR3, is SQTIHQWPATLVQPVGSPLSLECTVEGTSNPNLYWYRQAAGRGLQLLFYSVGIGQISSEVPQNLSASRPQDRQFILSSKKLLLSDSGFYLCAWSVGNYRLHHDYGYTFGSGTRLTVV.

V usage is TRBV4-2 and J usage is TRBJ2-5; TRBD2 matches 9 bases. Germline V gene sequence: CDR1 LGHNA, CDR2 YNFKEQ. The trim removed 4 bases at V and 3 bases at J, leaving 3 bases unmatched. The CDR3 is 14 amino acids. The CDR3 nucleotides read TGTGCCAGCAGCCTTAGGACTAGCGAAGAGACCCAGTACTTC. Translated: CASSLRTSEETQYF.

The chain combines TRBV12-3 or TRBV12-4 with TRBJ1-1, with D uncertain. V dropped 6 bases and J dropped 7 bases, with 12 bases sitting between them. The CDR3 runs to 12 residues. DNA for the CDR3: TGTGCCAGCAGCCCCGTTTATGGTGAAGCTTTCTTT. Translating gives CASSPVYGEAFF.

This clone has a handful of counts. The V call is TRBV7-8, the J call TRBJ1-1; D gene uncertain. The CDR3 is 15 amino acids. The V gene's germline CDR1 is SGHVS and CDR2 FQNEAQ. V lost 1 base and J lost 0, with 9 bases in between. The CDR3 coding sequence is TGTGCCAGCAGCTTAGAGGCTGGGATGAACACTGAAGCTTTCTTT. This sequence encodes CASSLEAGMNTEAFF.

J is TRBJ1-5 and V is TRBV7-2; D gene ambiguous. CDR3 length: 12 residues. The V and J ends lost 5 bases and 6 bases respectively, with 8 bases between them. Germline CDR1 and CDR2: SGHTA and FQGNSA. CDR3 sequence: CASSKRGQPQHF. The CDR3 nucleotides read TGTGCCAGCAGCAAGCGGGGTCAGCCCCAGCATTTT.

This clone has only a few counts. This chain links TRBV13 with TRBJ2-1; D is perhaps TRBD2 (7 bases). V was pared by 1 base and J by 4 bases, with 17 bases between. Germline V gene lookup returns CDR1 PRHDT and CDR2 FYEKMQ (reference sequence). The CDR3 covers 17 residues. As DNA, the CDR3 is TGTGCCAGCAGCTTAGATTTGTGGGGGGGCAGGTACAATGAGCAGTTCTTC. Residues: CASSLDLWGGRYNEQFF. The full variable domain, its missing parts supplied by reference TRBV13 and TRBJ2-1, is AAGVIQSPRHLIKEKRETATLKCYPIPRHDTVYWYQQGPGQDPQFLISFYEKMQSDKGSIPDRFSAQQFSDYHSELNMSSLELGDSALYFCASSLDLWGGRYNEQFFGPGTRLTVL.

The chain links TRBV30 to TRBJ2-3; 12 bases line up with TRBD2. V lost 4 bases, J lost 6 bases, and 5 bases stayed unmatched. The CDR3 consists of 14 residues. From germline, CDR1 is GTSNPN and CDR2 SVGIG (reference sequence). The CDR3 bases are TGTGCCTGGACTAGCGGGGGGGCATCGGATACGCAGTATTTT. Translation gives CAWTSGGASDTQYF.

This chain links TRBV29-1 with TRBJ2-7, with D unresolved. The CDR3 spans 12 residues. Trimming took 4 bases from V and 4 from J, leaving 11 bases between them. In germline, CDR1 is SQVTM, CDR2 ANQGSEA. The CDR3 nucleotides read TGCAGCGTTGGCTCTTTCGGGTACGAGCAGTACTTC. This gives the protein CSVGSFGYEQYF.

The chain couples TRBV14 to TRBJ1-4; D ambiguous. V lost 3 bases and J 6 bases, leaving 26 bases between the germline ends. The CDR3 length is 19 residues. Germline CDR1 is SGHDN and CDR2 is FVKESK. In nucleotides, the CDR3 is TGTGCCAGCAGCCAGAGCTCCTGGGGTAGACCCGCCCGGGATGAAAAACTGTTTTTT. Translating gives CASSQSSWGRPARDEKLFF.

CDR3 residues: CASSRTGGNSPLHF. As DNA, the CDR3 is TGTGCCAGTAGCCGGACAGGGGGAAATTCACCCCTCCACTTT. This sequence joins TRBV19 and TRBJ1-6; 10 bases agree with TRBD1. The germline CDR1 and CDR2 sequences are LNHDA and SQIVND (reference sequence). After removal of 6 bases from V and 7 bases from J, the junction contained 3 bases not matched to a gene. This CDR3 region has 14 residues.

This clone appeared a few times. The chain couples TRBV6-5 to TRBJ1-5, with no clear D. CDR1 MNHEY and CDR2 SVGAGI come from the germline V gene. This CDR3 has 13 amino acids. The V end was cut by 6 bases, the J end by 3 bases, with 9 bases between. The CDR3 region has the DNA TGTGCCAGCAGACCACGGATCAATCAGCCCCAGCATTTT. It specifies CASRPRINQPQHF.

Only a few counts were recorded for this clone. This chain uses TRBV18 with TRBJ1-6; perhaps TRBD1 as D (5 bases). In germline, CDR1 is KGHSH, CDR2 LQKENI. The V end was cut by 5 bases, the J end by 7 bases, with 18 bases between. The CDR3 sequence is 16 residues long. CDR3 residues: CASSEGSGPGNSPLHF. CDR3 sequence (DNA): TGTGCCAGCTCAGAAGGATCGGGACCGGGGAATTCACCCCTCCACTTT.

This clone was picked up a small number of times. The chain employs TRBV10-2 and TRBJ1-3, with D unresolved. Germline V gene lookup returns CDR1 WSHSY and CDR2 SAAADI. V was shortened by 4 bases and J by 0 bases, with 10 bases between the two germline ends. CDR3 length: 15 residues. The CDR3 DNA sequence: TGCGCCAGCAGTGTATCCGAACTCTCTGGAAACACCATATATTTT. As protein: CASSVSELSGNTIYF.

The chain is built from TRBV9 and TRBJ1-6; D gene uncertain. There are 14 residues in the CDR3. The V and J ends lost 0 bases and 5 bases respectively, with 6 bases between them. In germline, CDR1 is SGDLS, CDR2 YYNGEE. As DNA, the CDR3 is TGTGCCAGCAGCGTAGGGCTTAATAATTCACCCCTCCACTTT. Residues: CASSVGLNNSPLHF.

This chain joins TRBV28 and TRBJ2-5, with D perhaps matching TRBD2 (5 bases). CDR1 and CDR2 (germline): MDHEN, SYDVKM. The V end was cut by 5 bases, the J end by 5 bases, with 9 bases between. The CDR3 loop spans 12 amino acids. Written as DNA, the CDR3 is TGTGCCAGCAGTGAGGGTGGGGAGACCCAGTACTTC. Its translation: CASSEGGETQYF.

This chain links TRBV2 with TRBJ1-4; possible D gene TRBD1, 5 bases. This CDR3 has 13 residues. Trimming took 5 bases from V and 6 from J, leaving 10 bases between them. Germline CDR1 reads SNHLY; CDR2 reads FYNNEI. The CDR3 DNA reads as TGTGCCAGCAGTCCGGGGCGCGATGAAAAACTGTTTTTT. It translates to CASSPGRDEKLFF.

V usage is TRBV6-5 and J usage is TRBJ2-2; the D gene is possibly TRBD1 (6 bases). Germline CDR1 is MNHEY and CDR2 is SVGAGI. The CDR3 sequence is 14 residues long. Trimming left V 7 bases short and J 4 bases short, with 13 bases between. CDR3 nucleotide sequence: TGTGCCAGCACCGCCTCCAGGGGCACCGGGGAGCTGTTTTTT. This gives the protein CASTASRGTGELFF.

This chain uses TRBV7-2 with TRBJ2-6, with D tentatively TRBD2 (7 bases). This CDR3 contains 18 residues. V lost 5 bases to trimming and J lost 0 bases, with 17 bases between them. Germline V gene sequence: CDR1 SGHTA, CDR2 FQGNSA. In DNA, the CDR3 is TGTGCCAGCAGCCCGTGGGGGGGGGCCTTCTCTGGGGCCAACGTCCTGACTTTC. It encodes CASSPWGGAFSGANVLTF.

This chain links TRBV30 with TRBJ1-5; 10 bases fit TRBD1. V dropped 4 bases and J dropped 6; count of bases not matched to a gene: 6. The CDR3 loop spans 14 amino acids. CDR1 and CDR2 from the germline V gene are GTSNPN and SVGIG (reference sequence). The CDR3 DNA reads TGTGCCTGGACCCTGACAGGGGGCTCTCAGCCCCAGCATTTT. Protein: CAWTLTGGSQPQHF. The full variable domain, its missing parts supplied by reference TRBV30 and TRBJ1-5, is SQTIHQWPATLVQPVGSPLSLECTVEGTSNPNLYWYRQAAGRGLQLLFYSVGIGQISSEVPQNLSASRPQDRQFILSSKKLLLSDSGFYLCAWTLTGGSQPQHFGDGTRLSIL.

V and J are TRBV4-3 and TRBJ1-1; D is ambiguous. V gave up 1 base and J gave up 1 base, with 4 bases separating them. The CDR3 is made up of 13 amino acids. The germline gives CDR1 LGHNA, CDR2 YSLEER. CDR3 sequence (DNA): TGCGCCAGCAGCCAAGCCTCGAACACTGAAGCTTTCTTT. It codes for CASSQASNTEAFF.

This chain uses TRBV5-4 with TRBJ2-7; D could derive from TRBD1 or TRBD2 (5 bases each). This CDR3 contains 12 residues. The V and J ends lost 0 bases and 7 bases respectively, with 8 bases between them. Germline CDR1 SGHNT, CDR2 YYREEE (reference sequence). CDR3 protein: CASSLGWGEQYF. The CDR3 nucleotides read TGTGCCAGCAGCTTGGGGTGGGGGGAGCAGTACTTC.

CDR3 sequence reads: CASRLAGGSNEQFF. Here the CDR3 DNA reads TGTGCCAGCAGATTAGCGGGGGGGTCCAATGAGCAGTTCTTC. This chain connects TRBV6-4 to TRBJ2-1; TRBD2 matches 11 bases. Unmatched junction bases numbered 4, after V lost 6 bases and J lost 6 bases. Germline loops: CDR1 MRHNA, CDR2 SNTAGT. This CDR3 spans 14 amino acids.

The chain links TRBV6-5 to TRBJ1-6; D is unclear. The CDR3 length is 16 residues. Trimming took off 0 bases at V and 0 bases at J, with 6 bases between the two ends. The germline V gene has CDR1 MNHEY and CDR2 SVGAGI. For the CDR3, the DNA is TGTGCCAGCAGTTACTCGGTGAGCTCCTATAATTCACCCCTCCACTTT. The encoded protein is CASSYSVSSYNSPLHF.

Only a few counts were recorded for this clone. The chain is built from TRBV19 and TRBJ1-5; 8 bases align to TRBD1. CDR3 length: 17 residues. Germline V gene data show CDR1 as LNHDA and CDR2 as SQIVND (reference sequence). V was pared by 4 bases and J by 3 bases, with 11 bases of the junction left unmatched. CDR3 loop: CASSTSHRGEDNQPQHF. The CDR3 nucleotides are TGTGCCAGTAGTACATCCCACAGGGGGGAGGACAATCAGCCCCAGCATTTT.

The chain has TRBV6-2 or TRBV6-3 and TRBJ2-1, with 7 bases fitting TRBD2. Germline trimming cut 6 bases from V and 6 bases from J; bases unmatched to any gene: 14. The CDR3 sequence is 16 residues long. The germline V gene has CDR1 MNHEY and CDR2 SVGEGT. CDR3 nucleotides: TGTGCCAGCAGCTTTGGATGGGCTAGCGGTGGCAATGAGCAGTTCTTC. Protein: CASSFGWASGGNEQFF.